Following are 5 T cell receptor beta chains from one sample sequenced in a study of beta chain features in type 1 diabetes. Every isolated RNA sample was fully reverse transcribed, so sequencing captured expressed TCRB transcripts. Repertoires were generated with immunoSEQ multiplex PCR, while TCRdb's copy carries only in-frame clones and drops some. This table holds fewer than 400,000 clones, less than 9.5% found once. The sample was central memory CD4+ T cells from blood. The receptors originated from a woman aged 18-29 years in good health.

This clone was seen only a few times. V gene TRBV6-5 combines with J gene TRBJ1-2; D is perhaps TRBD1 (5 bases). This CDR3 is 15 amino acids long. CDR1 is MNHEY and CDR2 is SVGAGI in the germline V gene. V lost 2 bases, J lost 4 bases, and 14 bases lay in between. The DNA for the CDR3 is TGTGCCAGCAGTTACCCGGCAGCAGGGATCTATGGCTACACCTTC. Translation gives CASSYPAAGIYGYTF.

The V call is TRBV14, the J call TRBJ2-3; D is perhaps TRBD1 (6 bases). This CDR3 is 13 amino acids long. Germline CDR1 is SGHDN and CDR2 is FVKESK. V lost 2 bases and J 4 bases, leaving 7 bases between the germline ends. This chain's CDR3 is CASSQNRADTQYF. DNA for the CDR3: TGTGCCAGCAGCCAAAACAGGGCAGATACGCAGTATTTT.

V and J are TRBV6-1 and TRBJ1-1; 7 positions agree with TRBD1. Germline CDR1 and CDR2: MNHNS and SASEGT. This CDR3 is built from 14 residues. V lost 7 bases and J lost 0; bases outside the gene matches: 5. The CDR3, as DNA: TGTGCCAGCAAGAGGGGACAGTTGAACACTGAAGCTTTCTTT. Protein product: CASKRGQLNTEAFF.

In DNA form, the CDR3 reads TGTGCCAGCAGCTTGGACGGGGGACCTCAGCCCCAGCATTTT. Translated: CASSLDGGPQPQHF. The gene calls are TRBV5-4 and TRBJ1-5; D may be TRBD1 (5 bases). In germline, CDR1 is SGHNT, CDR2 YYREEE (reference sequence). There are 14 residues in the CDR3. The V end was cut by 0 bases, the J end by 6 bases, with 10 bases between.

This clone has more than one count but fewer than ten. The chain carries TRBV6-6 and TRBJ2-7; no reliable D call. This CDR3 has 13 amino acids. Germline V gene data show CDR1 as MNHNY and CDR2 as SVGAGI (reference sequence). Between the trimmed V and J ends, which lost 7 bases and 2 bases, there was a span of 12 bases. CDR3: CASTVSATYEQYF. In nucleotides, the CDR3 is TGTGCCAGCACTGTCTCGGCGACCTACGAGCAGTACTTC.